This T cell receptor (beta chain) came from a study of PD-1 blockade in classical Hodgkin lymphoma. General observations from the study: When set against healthy donors, newly diagnosed patients were reported to show lower baseline TCR diversity. Why repertoires differed is undefined; disease activity or prior therapy possibly contributed.

Sequencing used immunoSEQ multiplex PCR; TCRdb keeps in-frame clones, though not all of them. The profile shows some 70,000 clones, about 93% of them singletons. Indicated time point: newly diagnosed, previously untreated cHL patient sample. What served as comparison were PBMCs in newly diagnosed, untreated classical Hodgkin lymphoma. On this clone: The antigen remains unidentified.

In germline, CDR1 is SGHDT, CDR2 YYEEEE. The germline V and J ends were trimmed by 0 bases and 5 bases, with 18 bases remaining between them. The CDR3 length is 17 residues. This clonotype originated in a human donor with classical Hodgkin lymphoma. The chain couples TRBV5-6 to TRBJ2-1, with a weak D call TRBD1 (5 bases). Material: peripheral blood mononuclear cells (PBMCs). CDR3 residues: CASSLALGQAPNNEQFF. As DNA, the CDR3 is TGTGCCAGCAGCTTGGCGCTAGGACAAGCCCCAAACAATGAGCAGTTCTTC.